The source of this T cell receptor (beta chain) is a study of blood T cell repertoires in COVID-19. The wider study: From T cells, B-cell-depleted T cells, or PBMCs came the material, which was cDNA or gDNA.

In its sample, this clone was seen once. Sequencing was performed with immunoSEQ multiplex PCR; in TCRdb, only in-frame clones are kept and a portion is missing. Among roughly 70,000 clones listed, about 87% were seen once. Per the germline V gene, CDR1 is MNHEY and CDR2 is SMNVEV (reference sequence). Trimming shortened V by 7 bases and J by 4 bases, and 11 bases separated the two germline ends. The CDR3 covers 12 residues. The sample taken for sequencing was peripheral blood. The chain joins TRBV27 to TRBJ2-7, with D possibly matching TRBD2 (6 bases). The source is a woman older than 75 with active COVID-19. Here the CDR3 DNA reads TGTGCCAGCATGGGACTGCCGTACGAGCAGTACTTC. Its translation is CASMGLPYEQYF.